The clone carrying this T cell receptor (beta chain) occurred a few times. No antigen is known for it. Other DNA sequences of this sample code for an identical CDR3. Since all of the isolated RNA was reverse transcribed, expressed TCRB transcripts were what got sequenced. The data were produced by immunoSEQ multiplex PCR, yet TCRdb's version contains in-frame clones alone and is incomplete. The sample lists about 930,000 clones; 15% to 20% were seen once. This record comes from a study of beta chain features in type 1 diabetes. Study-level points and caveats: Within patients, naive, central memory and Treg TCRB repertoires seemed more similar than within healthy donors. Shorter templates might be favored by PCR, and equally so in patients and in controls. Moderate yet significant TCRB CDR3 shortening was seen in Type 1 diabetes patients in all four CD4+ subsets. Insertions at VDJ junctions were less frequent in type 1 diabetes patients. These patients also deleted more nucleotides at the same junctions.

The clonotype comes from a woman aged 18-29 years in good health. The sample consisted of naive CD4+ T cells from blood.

CDR3 residues: CASSLRDTQYF. The CDR3 DNA sequence: TGCGCCAGCAGCTTGAGGGATACGCAGTATTTT. The V and J genes are TRBV5-1 and TRBJ2-3; D is unresolved. The CDR3 spans 11 residues. Germline V CDR1 and CDR2: SGHRS, YFSETQ. The germline V and J ends were trimmed by 1 base and 6 bases, with 3 bases remaining between them. Full variable domain (rest looked up from reference TRBV5-1 and TRBJ2-3): KAGVTQTPRYLIKTRGQQVTLSCSPISGHRSVSWYQQTPGQGLQFLFEYFSETQRNKGNFPGRFSGRQFSNSRSEMNVSTLELGDSALYLCASSLRDTQYFGPGTRLTVL.